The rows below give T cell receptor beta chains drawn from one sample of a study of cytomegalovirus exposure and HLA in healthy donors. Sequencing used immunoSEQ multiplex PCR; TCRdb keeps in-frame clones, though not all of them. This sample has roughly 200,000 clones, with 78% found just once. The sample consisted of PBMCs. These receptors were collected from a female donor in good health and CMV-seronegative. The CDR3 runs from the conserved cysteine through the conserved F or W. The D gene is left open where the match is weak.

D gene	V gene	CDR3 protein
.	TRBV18	CASSPPGATDTQYF
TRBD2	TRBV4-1	CASSQDRGGSSYEQYF
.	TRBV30	CASTVVDNTYEQYF
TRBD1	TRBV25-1	CASSESNRGGETQYF
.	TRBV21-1	CASSKVEGPGAYTEAFF
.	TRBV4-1	CASSPRGLDYEQYF
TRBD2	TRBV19	CASTPGLAGSGEQYF
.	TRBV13	CASSLGRGMGTNEKLFF
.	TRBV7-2	CASSREISPNEQFF
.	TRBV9	CASSPSGGGRGYEKLFF
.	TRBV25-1	CASSGAGTPYEQYF
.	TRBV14	CASSGLANYEQYF
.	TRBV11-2	CASSPKRVSTDTQYF
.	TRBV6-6	CASSLGTYEQYF
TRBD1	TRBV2	CASSLVTGPYNEQFF
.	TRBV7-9	CASSSSGGRGKLFF
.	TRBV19	CASSIRQVLRATNEKLFF
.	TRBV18	CASSPLQGPNEKLFF
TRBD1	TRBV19	CASSTLDRVGNQPQHF
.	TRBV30	CAWGAETQYF
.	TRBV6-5	CASSPGLIPVTEAFF
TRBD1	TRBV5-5	CASSTGQGANEQFF
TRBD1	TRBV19	CASSRDRGGGETQYF
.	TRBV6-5	CASSYQRSYEQYF
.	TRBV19	CASSINRAGEQYF
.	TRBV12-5	CASGFDGVNTEAFF
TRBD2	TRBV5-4	CASSLSSGGLGDTQYF
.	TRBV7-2	CASSPGWETPYGYTF
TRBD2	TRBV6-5	CASSYNLAGNTGELFF
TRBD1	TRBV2	CASSEDRDGGYTF
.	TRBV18	CASSPRGRSNQPQHF
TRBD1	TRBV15	CATSRTGTGLEKLFF
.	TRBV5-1	CASSLVASGANVLTF
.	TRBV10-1	CASSWPHGRNTEAFF
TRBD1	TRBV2	CASSVQGAEAFF
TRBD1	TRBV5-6	CASSLLRAGQGAREQYF
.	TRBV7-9	CASRATGREFF
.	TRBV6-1	CASSQDKNTEAFF
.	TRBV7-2	CASSRRGENYEQYF
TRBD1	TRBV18	CASSAGQDNEQFF
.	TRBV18	CASSPGGSGEKLFF
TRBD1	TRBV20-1	CSHRGTEAFF
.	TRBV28	CASSHRDYGYTF
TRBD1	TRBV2	CASSGGDRGTEAFF
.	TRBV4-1	CASSPSRVVNTEAFF
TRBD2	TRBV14	CASSQTSGGDNEQFF
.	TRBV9	CASSPHPGNTEAFF
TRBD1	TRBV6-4	CASRGTGGTGELFF
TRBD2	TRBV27	CASSKGTSGTNIQYF
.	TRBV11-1	CASSSTGTYEQYF
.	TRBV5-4	CASSLPPSQGTPYEQYF
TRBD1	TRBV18	CASSPPGTGVYLGAFF
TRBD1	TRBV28	CASRRGTASFEKLFF